The table lists the clone carrying this TCR beta chain with a count of one. Its antigen is not identified. Sequencing used immunoSEQ multiplex PCR; TCRdb keeps in-frame clones, though not all of them. The table shows roughly 890,000 clones, with about 92% occurring only once. CD45RO negativity and positive selection for CCR7 defined naive CD8 cells, a population that excluded terminally differentiated effector memory CD45RA+ cells. The entry originates in a study of shared clonotypes between healthy human individuals. Trimming shortened V by 6 bases and J by 5 bases, and 8 bases separated the two germline ends. The CDR3 runs to 12 residues. Germline values: CDR1 KGHSH, CDR2 LQKENI. Study results and limitations: Generation probabilities of non-shared clonotypes were lower (relative to those shared by all four donors).

The origin of this receptor is a young man in good health. The sample comprised naive CD8+ T cells sorted from blood. This sequence joins TRBV18 and TRBJ2-1; no clear D. The CDR3 loop reads CASSSEDNEQFF. The CDR3 DNA sequence: TGTGCCAGCTCCAGCGAGGACAATGAGCAGTTCTTC.